This T cell receptor beta chain was identified in a study of blood T cell repertoires in COVID-19. Profiling relied on immunoSEQ multiplex PCR, and the TCRdb table lists in-frame clones only, not all of them. Among 200,000 or so clones listed, about 79% were seen once. V gave up 0 bases and J gave up 6 bases; unmatched junction bases: 2. The germline CDR1 and CDR2 sequences are SGHRS and YFSETQ. The CDR3 has 13 amino acids. Sample: peripheral blood. V is TRBV5-1 and J is TRBJ2-7; TRBD1 aligns across 8 bases. This clonotype was obtained from a man aged 40-49 years who had recovered from COVID-19. The CDR3 loop is CASSLGQGLEQYF. CDR3 DNA sequence: TGCGCCAGCAGCTTGGGACAGGGGCTCGAGCAGTACTTC. Combining the CDR3 with reference TRBV5-1 and TRBJ2-7 gives the whole variable domain KAGVTQTPRYLIKTRGQQVTLSCSPISGHRSVSWYQQTPGQGLQFLFEYFSETQRNKGNFPGRFSGRQFSNSRSEMNVSTLELGDSALYLCASSLGQGLEQYFGPGTRLTVT.